The 21 T cell receptor beta chains presented below share a single source sample, sequenced in a study of blood T cell repertoires in COVID-19. Sequencing used immunoSEQ multiplex PCR; TCRdb keeps in-frame clones, though not all of them. The data hold some 81,000 clones, with 90% observed a single time. Material: peripheral blood. These receptors all stem from a woman aged 45 to 65 in a cohort sampled during active COVID-19.

A few counts support this clone. The chain uses TRBV7-2 and TRBJ2-2; D is unclear. Germline CDR1 reads SGHTA; CDR2 reads FQGNSA. The CDR3 runs 15 residues. The V gene lost 4 bases and the J gene lost 1 base, with 10 bases spanning the gap. The CDR3, as DNA: TGTGCCAGCAGCTCCCTCCCCTTGAACACCGGGGAGCTGTTTTTT. This gives the protein CASSSLPLNTGELFF.

V and J are TRBV27 and TRBJ2-7, with 8 positions matching TRBD1. This CDR3 region has 15 residues. Trimming took 5 bases from V and 2 from J; bases not matched to a gene: 8. Germline values: CDR1 MNHEY, CDR2 SMNVEV (reference sequence). CDR3 protein: CASSPPGDRPYEQYF. The CDR3 DNA reads TGTGCCAGCAGTCCACCGGGGGACAGGCCCTACGAGCAGTACTTC.

This clone was detected a few times. This chain joins TRBV7-6 and TRBJ2-5; a possible D gene is TRBD2 (6 bases). Between the trimmed V and J ends, which lost 4 bases and 1 base, there was a span of 13 bases. Germline V lookup: CDR1 SGHVS, CDR2 FNYEAQ. The CDR3 sequence is 15 residues long. In DNA form, the CDR3 reads TGTGCCAGCAGCTCGGAGGGGCGAAGCCAAGAGACCCAGTACTTC. Its translation is CASSSEGRSQETQYF.

The gene calls are TRBV7-2 and TRBJ2-1; TRBD2 might be the D (6 bases). The V end lost 5 bases, the J end lost 7 bases, and 18 bases lay between the germline ends. CDR3 length: 15 amino acids. CDR1 and CDR2 from the germline V gene are SGHTA and FQGNSA. Here the CDR3 DNA reads TGTGCCAGCAGCAACACCCCAGCGGAGGGGAATGAGCAGTTCTTC. It specifies CASSNTPAEGNEQFF.

The CDR3 protein is CASSESNLAGDYNEQFF. The CDR3 bases are TGCGCCAGCAGTGAGTCGAATCTAGCGGGAGACTACAATGAGCAGTTCTTC. The J gene is TRBJ2-1, the V gene TRBV10-2, with 10 bases that match TRBD2. The CDR3 loop spans 17 amino acids. Germline CDR1 reads WSHSY; CDR2 reads SAAADI. The V and J ends lost 0 bases and 3 bases, in that order; junction bases with no gene match: 5.

This clone turned up a few times. The genes are TRBV28 and TRBJ1-4, with D unclear. Germline V lookup: CDR1 MDHEN, CDR2 SYDVKM. Trimming shortened V by 6 bases and J by 13 bases, and 21 bases separated the two germline ends. The CDR3 extends over 14 amino acids. CDR3 in DNA: TGTGCCAGCAGAGCGGCTGGACCAGAGGTGGGACTGTTTTTT. As protein: CASRAAGPEVGLFF.

V is TRBV29-1 and J is TRBJ2-1; tentative D call: TRBD2 (5 bases). The ends were cut back, 4 bases at V and 0 bases at J, with 7 bases in the middle. This CDR3 is built from 13 residues. CDR1 and CDR2 from the germline V gene are SQVTM and ANQGSEA. CDR3 DNA sequence: TGCAGCGTTGCCCTAGCCTCCTACAATGAGCAGTTCTTC. Protein sequence: CSVALASYNEQFF.

CDR3 sequence (DNA): TGTGCCAGCAGCTCGTTAGCGGGGATTAATGAGCAGTTCTTC. It encodes CASSSLAGINEQFF. The V and J genes are TRBV7-2 and TRBJ2-1; 8 bases align to TRBD2. The CDR3 extends over 14 amino acids. Germline V CDR1 and CDR2: SGHTA, FQGNSA. With V trimmed by 4 bases and J by 7 bases, 6 bases remained unmatched. The entire variable domain, with the rest obtained from reference TRBV7-2 and TRBJ2-1, is as follows: GAGVSQSPSNKVTEKGKDVELRCDPISGHTALYWYRQSLGQGLEFLIYFQGNSAPDKSGLPSDRFSAERTGGSVSTLTIQRTQQEDSAVYLCASSSLAGINEQFFGPGTRLTVL.

By share of the sample, this clone is medium-sized. CDR3 sequence reads: CASSNGGLMNNQPQHF. In DNA, the CDR3 is TGTGCCAGCTCAAACGGGGGGCTGATGAACAATCAGCCCCAGCATTTT. This chain joins TRBV18 and TRBJ1-5, with a weak D call TRBD1 (6 bases). V dropped 5 bases and J dropped 3 bases, with 17 bases sitting between them. CDR1 and CDR2 (germline): KGHSH, LQKENI. The CDR3 is 16 residues long.

The chain combines TRBV28 with TRBJ2-5; TRBD2 agrees at 11 bases. V lost 6 bases and J lost 6; bases outside the gene matches: 9. The germline CDR1 and CDR2 sequences are MDHEN and SYDVKM. The CDR3 has 15 residues. The CDR3 nucleotides read TGTGCCAGCAGCTCAACTAGCGGGAGTTTCAAGACCCAGTACTTC. The encoded protein is CASSSTSGSFKTQYF.

The chain has TRBV19 and TRBJ1-5, with D uncertain. Deletions cut 4 bases from V and 8 bases from J, with 6 bases between. Germline loops: CDR1 LNHDA, CDR2 SQIVND (reference sequence). CDR3 length: 11 amino acids. In DNA, the CDR3 is TGTGCCAGTAGTAGTGGAGAGCCCCAGCATTTT. This codes for CASSSGEPQHF. Combining the CDR3 with reference TRBV19 and TRBJ1-5 gives the whole variable domain DGGITQSPKYLFRKEGQNVTLSCEQNLNHDAMYWYRQDPGQGLRLIYYSQIVNDFQKGDIAEGYSVSREKKESFPLTVTSAQKNPTAFYLCASSSGEPQHFGDGTRLSIL.

The chain joins TRBV5-5 to TRBJ2-7, with 9 positions matching TRBD2. This CDR3 has 15 amino acids. With V trimmed by 5 bases and J by 3 bases, 9 bases remained unmatched. Per germline, CDR1 SGHKS and CDR2 YYEKEE (reference sequence). Here the CDR3 reads CASSPGASGIYEQYF. CDR3 coding DNA: TGTGCCAGCAGTCCGGGGGCTAGCGGGATCTACGAGCAGTACTTC.

The chain employs TRBV3-1 (or the pseudogene TRBV3-2) and TRBJ1-2, with 8 bases aligning to TRBD1. This CDR3 contains 15 residues. Germline assignment: CDR1 LGHDT and CDR2 YNNKEL (reference sequence). Trimming cost V 0 bases and J 8 bases; bases outside gene matches: 8. CDR3 region: CASSQEPDRGRGYTF. The CDR3 DNA follows: TGTGCCAGCAGCCAAGAGCCAGACAGGGGTCGAGGCTACACCTTC.

V usage is TRBV10-2 and J usage is TRBJ2-7; D is perhaps TRBD2 (6 bases). Germline V gives CDR1 WSHSY, CDR2 SAAADI. Trimming removed 9 bases from V and 4 bases from J, with 16 bases in between. The CDR3 totals 13 residues. CDR3 bases: TGCGCCAGTCTTGGGGACTTGGCATACGAGCAGTACTTC. Translated, it gives CASLGDLAYEQYF.

The rearrangement joins TRBV28 to TRBJ2-4; 8 bases are shared with TRBD1. This CDR3 is 18 amino acids long. Per germline, CDR1 MDHEN and CDR2 SYDVKM. Trimming at V came to 5 bases and at J to 0 bases, leaving 12 bases not matched to a gene. The CDR3 spells CASSPSGQARGAKNIQYF. The CDR3 region has the DNA TGTGCCAGCAGTCCCTCGGGACAGGCCAGAGGAGCCAAAAACATTCAGTACTTC.

The chain employs TRBV27 and TRBJ2-1; D perhaps matches TRBD2 (5 bases). The CDR3 contains 14 residues. In germline, CDR1 is MNHEY, CDR2 SMNVEV (reference sequence). Trimming removed 3 bases at V and 4 bases at J, with 10 bases between. The CDR3 loop is CASSFFSGYNEQFF. The CDR3, as DNA: TGTGCCAGCAGTTTCTTCAGCGGATACAATGAGCAGTTCTTC.

The chain links TRBV5-8 to TRBJ2-3, with a possible D match to TRBD2 (5 bases). The CDR3 is 14 amino acids. V shed 0 bases and J shed 3 bases, with 8 bases lying between them. Germline CDR1 is SGHTS and CDR2 is YDEGEE. CDR3 sequence reads: CASSLGGSTDTQYF. CDR3 in DNA: TGTGCCAGCAGCTTGGGAGGGAGTACAGATACGCAGTATTTT.

The chain uses TRBV27 and TRBJ2-7; D gene unclear. Deletions cut 3 bases from V and 9 bases from J, with 21 bases between. Per the germline V gene, CDR1 is MNHEY and CDR2 is SMNVEV (reference sequence). The CDR3 contains 15 residues. In DNA, the CDR3 is TGTGCCAGCAGTTTGTCGCTCCCCCCTGGCCTCCGGCAGTACTTC. This encodes CASSLSLPPGLRQYF.

The chain couples TRBV11-2 to TRBJ2-5; D unclear. The V gene's germline CDR1 is SGHAT and CDR2 FQNNGV. The CDR3 runs to 12 residues. V was cut by 0 bases and J by 5 bases, with 4 bases left in between. CDR3: CASSLDQETQYF. The CDR3 DNA sequence: TGTGCCAGCAGCTTAGATCAGGAGACCCAGTACTTC.

V is TRBV6-5 and J is TRBJ2-1; 10 nucleotides line up with TRBD2. Trimming removed 4 bases from V and 6 bases from J; junction bases left unmatched: 6. The CDR3 has 15 amino acids. Germline V gene data show CDR1 as MNHEY and CDR2 as SVGAGI. The DNA for the CDR3 is TGTGCCAGCAGTTGGGTACTAGCGGGATTCAATGAGCAGTTCTTC. Amino acid sequence: CASSWVLAGFNEQFF.

V and J are TRBV5-1 and TRBJ2-1; the D gene is possibly TRBD1 (6 bases). The CDR3 length is 14 residues. Germline lookup yields CDR1 SGHRS and CDR2 YFSETQ. V gave up 3 bases and J gave up 2 bases, with 9 bases separating them. CDR3 sequence reads: CASSSGQTYNEQFF. CDR3 nucleotides: TGCGCCAGCAGCTCAGGACAGACCTACAATGAGCAGTTCTTC.